This TCR beta chain was obtained from a study of graft-versus-host responses after intestinal transplantation. Whole-study context: Anti-thymocyte globulin served as induction for all recipients, who then took tacrolimus and steroids for about three years. Study-wide results and limits: Marrow from the recipient contained GvH clones, some of which had appeared first in ileum or blood.

For this clone: Antigen specificity is unknown.

There are 16 residues in the CDR3. J was trimmed by 5 bases and V by 2 bases; bases with no gene match: 5. CDR1 and CDR2 from the germline V gene are ENHRY and SYGVKD. Generated by immunoSEQ multiplex PCR, the TCRdb table keeps only in-frame clones and is missing some. The repertoire holds 120,000 or so clones, with just over 90% as singletons. The chain combines TRBV10-3 with TRBJ1-5; TRBD1 aligns across 11 bases. This TCR came from a human donor who received an intestinal transplant. The source was unstimulated CD8+ T cells sorted from spleen or lymph node cells, collected before intestinal transplant. The CDR3 region is CAISEVGQGVDQPQHF. CDR3 bases: TGTGCCATCAGTGAGGTGGGACAGGGGGTAGATCAGCCCCAGCATTTT.